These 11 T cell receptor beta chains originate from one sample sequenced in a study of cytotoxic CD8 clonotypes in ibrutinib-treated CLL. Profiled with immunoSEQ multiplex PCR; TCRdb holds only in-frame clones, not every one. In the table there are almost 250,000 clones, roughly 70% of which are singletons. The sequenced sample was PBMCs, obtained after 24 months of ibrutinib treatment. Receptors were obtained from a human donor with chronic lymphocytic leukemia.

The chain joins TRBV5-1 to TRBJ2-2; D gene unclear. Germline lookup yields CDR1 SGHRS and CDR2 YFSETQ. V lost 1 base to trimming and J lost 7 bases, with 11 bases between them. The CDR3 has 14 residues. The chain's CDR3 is CASSLWEGGGELFF. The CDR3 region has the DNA TGCGCCAGCAGCTTGTGGGAAGGCGGCGGGGAGCTGTTTTTT. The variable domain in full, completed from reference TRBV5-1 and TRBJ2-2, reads KAGVTQTPRYLIKTRGQQVTLSCSPISGHRSVSWYQQTPGQGLQFLFEYFSETQRNKGNFPGRFSGRQFSNSRSEMNVSTLELGDSALYLCASSLWEGGGELFFGEGSRLTVL.

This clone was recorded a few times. In nucleotides, the CDR3 is TGTGCCAGCAGCGTATTCAATGAGCAGTTCTTC. Translating it yields CASSVFNEQFF. The V and J genes are TRBV9 and TRBJ2-1; no reliable D call. This CDR3 has 11 amino acids. Trimming took off 1 base at V and 6 bases at J, with 2 bases between the two ends. CDR1 is SGDLS and CDR2 is YYNGEE in the germline V gene.

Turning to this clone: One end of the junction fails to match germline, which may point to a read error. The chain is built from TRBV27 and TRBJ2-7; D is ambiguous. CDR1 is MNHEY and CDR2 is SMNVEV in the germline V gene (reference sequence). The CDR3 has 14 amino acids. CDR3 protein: CASQNWVSSHEQYF. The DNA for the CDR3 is TGTGCCAGCCAAAATTGGGTGAGCTCCCACGAGCAGTACTTC.

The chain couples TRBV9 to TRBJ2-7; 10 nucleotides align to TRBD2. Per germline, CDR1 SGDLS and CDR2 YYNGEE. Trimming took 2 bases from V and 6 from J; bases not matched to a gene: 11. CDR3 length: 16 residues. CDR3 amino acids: CASSVRAGGLAVEQYF. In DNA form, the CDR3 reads TGTGCCAGCAGCGTCCGAGCGGGAGGGTTGGCTGTCGAGCAGTACTTC. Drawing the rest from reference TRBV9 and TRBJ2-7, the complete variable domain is DSGVTQTPKHLITATGQRVTLRCSPRSGDLSVYWYQQSLDQGLQFLIQYYNGEERAKGNILERFSAQQFPDLHSELNLSSLELGDSALYFCASSVRAGGLAVEQYFGPGTRLTVT.

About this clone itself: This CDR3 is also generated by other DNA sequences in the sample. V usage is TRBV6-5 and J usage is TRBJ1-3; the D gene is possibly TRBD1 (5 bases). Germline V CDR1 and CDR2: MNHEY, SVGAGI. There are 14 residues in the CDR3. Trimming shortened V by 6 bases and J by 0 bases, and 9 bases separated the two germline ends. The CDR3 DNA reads TGTGCCAGCAGCCTAACAGGCTCTGGAAACACCATATATTTT. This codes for CASSLTGSGNTIYF.

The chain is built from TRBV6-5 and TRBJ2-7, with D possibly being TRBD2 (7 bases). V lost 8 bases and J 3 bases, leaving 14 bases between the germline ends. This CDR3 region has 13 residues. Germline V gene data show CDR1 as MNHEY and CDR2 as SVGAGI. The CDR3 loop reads CASSRGGGYEQYF. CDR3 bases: TGTGCCAGCTCACGGGGAGGGGGCTACGAGCAGTACTTC.

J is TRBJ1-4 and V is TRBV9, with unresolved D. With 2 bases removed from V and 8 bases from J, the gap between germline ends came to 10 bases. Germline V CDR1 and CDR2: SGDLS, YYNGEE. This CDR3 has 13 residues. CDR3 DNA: TGTGCCAGCAGCGTTGATGGTGACGAAAAACTGTTTTTT. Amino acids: CASSVDGDEKLFF.

This CDR3 reads CASSPDRAGSPLHF. The CDR3 DNA follows: TGTGCCAGCAGCCCCGACAGGGCTGGATCACCCCTCCACTTT. The chain links TRBV4-2 to TRBJ1-6; TRBD1 matches at 7 bases. Germline V gene data show CDR1 as LGHNA and CDR2 as YNFKEQ. The CDR3 is made up of 14 amino acids. Trimming took 4 bases from V and 10 from J; bases not matched to a gene: 7.

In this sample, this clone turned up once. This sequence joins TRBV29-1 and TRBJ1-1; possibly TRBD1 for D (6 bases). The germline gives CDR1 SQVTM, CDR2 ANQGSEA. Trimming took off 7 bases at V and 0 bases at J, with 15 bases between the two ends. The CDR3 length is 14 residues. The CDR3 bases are TGCAGCGGTTCGGCAGGGGTTGTGAACACTGAAGCTTTCTTT. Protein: CSGSAGVVNTEAFF.

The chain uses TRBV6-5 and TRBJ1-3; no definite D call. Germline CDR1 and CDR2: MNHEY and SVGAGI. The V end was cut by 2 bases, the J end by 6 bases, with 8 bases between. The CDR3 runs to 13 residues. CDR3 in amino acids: CASSYGVQNTIYF. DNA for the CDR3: TGTGCCAGCAGTTACGGAGTCCAAAACACCATATATTTT.

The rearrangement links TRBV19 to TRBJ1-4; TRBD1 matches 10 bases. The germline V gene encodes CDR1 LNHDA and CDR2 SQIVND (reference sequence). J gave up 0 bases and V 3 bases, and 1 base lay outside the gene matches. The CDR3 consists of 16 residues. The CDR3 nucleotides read TGTGCCAGTAGTATGGACAGGGGGTCAACTAATGAAAAACTGTTTTTT. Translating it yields CASSMDRGSTNEKLFF.